The T cell receptor beta chain described here comes from a study of T-cell reconstitution after alpha-beta-depleted transplantation in children. V dropped 3 bases and J dropped 10; count of bases not matched to a gene: 10. The V gene's germline CDR1 is SGHTA and CDR2 FQGNSA. The CDR3 runs to 15 residues. As it was prepared, the TCRbeta library received unique molecular identifiers. TCRdb independently ran MiXCR on the PCR reads; one entry per CDR3 protein. The sample shows nearly 400,000 distinct CDR3 sequences, 20% of them seen only once. V and J are TRBV7-2 and TRBJ1-4; the match to TRBD1 covers 8 bases. This specimen consisted of PBMCs from the stem cell graft donor, obtained from the stem cell graft. The TCR sequence derives from a human donor who donated a stem cell graft to a child with acute myeloid leukemia. CDR3 amino acids: CASSFKTGEVSKLFF. The CDR3 DNA follows: TGTGCCAGCAGCTTCAAGACAGGGGAAGTATCAAAACTGTTTTTT.